The clone carrying this T cell receptor beta chain was recorded a few times. Its cognate antigen is unknown. The entry originates in a study of identical twins. Study findings and constraints: The degree of excess twin sharing was weaker in beta out-of-frame sequences. The presence of invariant MAIT and iNKT cells could partly confound analyses of zero-insertion sequences.

One entry per CDR3 protein, called by TCRdb with MiXCR from the 5' RACE reads. Of about 660,000 distinct CDR3 sequences listed, around 8.6% are singletons. This CDR3 is 16 amino acids long. Unmatched junction bases numbered 7, after V lost 2 bases and J lost 4 bases. Germline CDR1 is KGHDR and CDR2 is SFDVKD. The same specimen was also included in a second study, on yellow fever vaccine responses in identical twins. That source adds: A vaccine T cell response that seemed partly convergent and partly personalized was reported in twins.

V usage is TRBV24-1 and J usage is TRBJ2-3; 8 positions match TRBD1. What was sequenced was PBMCs. This receptor was obtained from a young woman in good health. The CDR3 nucleotides are TGTGCCACCAGTGATTATCCGGACAGGGTGGCAGATACGCAGTATTTT. Translating it yields CATSDYPDRVADTQYF.